This T cell receptor (beta chain) was recovered during a study of T cells expressing NK-cell markers. Study outcomes and limitations: The study left the HCMV specificity of expanded NKG2C+ T cell clones unresolved.

CDR1 and CDR2 (germline): SGHRS, YFSETQ. The CDR3 length is 13 residues. TCRdb reprocessed the 5' RACE reads and stores each CDR3 protein as one record, lacking DNA. Here the sample table reports hundreds of thousands of distinct CDR3 sequences. As regards this clonotype: Its antigen is unidentified.

The sequence was obtained from a man aged 18 to 29 in good health. The chain carries TRBV5-1 and TRBJ1-5. Sequencing was done on a sample of blood T cells: a sorted CD56 or NKG2C T cell subset, CD4+ or CD8+ T cells, or bulk PBMC T cells (not recorded which). CDR3 region: CASSSEINQPQHF. The full variable domain, with the rest looked up from reference TRBV5-1 and TRBJ1-5, is KAGVTQTPRYLIKTRGQQVTLSCSPISGHRSVSWYQQTPGQGLQFLFEYFSETQRNKGNFPGRFSGRQFSNSRSEMNVSTLELGDSALYLCASSSEINQPQHFGDGTRLSIL.